A single sample is the source of the 16 T cell receptor beta chains below, sequenced in a study of identical twins. Each CDR3 protein gets one entry after TCRdb re-called the 5' RACE reads with MiXCR. The sample contains approximately 600,000 distinct CDR3 sequences, 7.1% of which appear only once. The data also belong to a second study, concerning yellow fever vaccine responses in identical twins.

The source material was PBMCs. The receptors originated from a woman aged 18-29 years in good health.

This clonotype was counted only a few times. This rearrangement joins TRBV6-1 to TRBJ2-5; D remains unclear. Germline CDR1 reads MNHNS; CDR2 reads SASEGT. With 0 bases removed from V and 4 bases from J, the gap between germline ends came to 15 bases. This CDR3 contains 16 residues. The CDR3 DNA sequence: TGTGCCAGCAGTGAAGCTAGATTTTCAAACGGAGAGACCCAGTACTTC. This codes for CASSEARFSNGETQYF.

This clonotype was counted ten times or more. CDR3: CASSLTTANTGELFF. CDR3 DNA sequence: TGTGCCAGCAGCTTGACTACCGCGAACACCGGGGAGCTGTTTTTT. The V gene is TRBV7-8, the J gene TRBJ2-2; D perhaps matches TRBD2 (5 bases). In germline, CDR1 is SGHVS, CDR2 FQNEAQ. Trimming removed 3 bases from V and 0 bases from J, with 8 bases in between. CDR3 length: 15 residues.

The chain recombines TRBV7-9 with TRBJ2-5; a possible D gene is TRBD2 (5 bases). Looked up from germline, CDR1 is SEHNR and CDR2 is FQNEAQ (reference sequence). Between the trimmed V and J ends, which lost 3 bases and 4 bases, there was a span of 15 bases. The CDR3 totals 15 residues. The CDR3 sequence: CASSFGSSVTETQYF. Here the CDR3 DNA reads TGTGCCAGCAGCTTTGGAAGTAGCGTGACAGAGACCCAGTACTTC.

The genes are TRBV20-1 and TRBJ2-7, with 10 bases that match TRBD1. Per germline, CDR1 DFQATT and CDR2 SNEGSKA (reference sequence). With 4 bases clipped from V and 2 bases from J, the junction kept 5 bases outside the gene matches. This CDR3 has 14 residues. This chain's CDR3 is CSAKSGTGAYEQYV. The CDR3 region has the DNA TGCAGTGCTAAATCCGGGACAGGGGCCTACGAGCAGTACGTC.

The genes are TRBV12-3 or TRBV12-4 and TRBJ2-3, with 7 bases that match TRBD2. The CDR3 covers 17 residues. Trimming removed 2 bases from V and 3 bases from J; junction bases left unmatched: 11. CDR3 sequence (DNA): TGTGCCAGCAGTTTATGGGTCGGGGAGGGTGGGACAGATACGCAGTATTTT. It translates to CASSLWVGEGGTDTQYF.

This clonotype showed up many times. The chain is built from TRBV10-3 and TRBJ2-1, with 7 nucleotides matching TRBD2. The J segment lost 5 bases and the V segment lost 6 bases, leaving 10 bases of the junction unmatched. Germline-derived CDR1 and CDR2 are ENHRY and SYGVKD. The CDR3 length is 15 residues. The CDR3 loop is CAIRRSVLADNEQFF. For the CDR3, the DNA is TGTGCCATCAGGAGGAGTGTCCTAGCGGACAATGAGCAGTTCTTC.

V and J are TRBV4-1 and TRBJ2-1; the D call may be TRBD1 or TRBD2 (5 bases each). Per the germline V gene, CDR1 is MGHRA and CDR2 is YSYEKL. The V end lost 0 bases, the J end lost 8 bases, and 14 bases lay between the germline ends. The CDR3 runs to 15 residues. Here the CDR3 reads CASSQDTLRGDEQFF. DNA for the CDR3: TGCGCCAGCAGCCAAGATACATTAAGAGGGGATGAGCAGTTCTTC.

The chain carries TRBV5-6 and TRBJ2-7; either TRBD1 or TRBD2 may supply D (5 bases each). With 6 bases removed from V and 3 bases from J, the gap between germline ends came to 16 bases. CDR1 is SGHDT and CDR2 is YYEEEE in the germline V gene. CDR3 length equals 14 residues. CDR3: CASTPGLGNYEQYF. The DNA of the CDR3 is TGTGCCAGCACCCCGGGGCTAGGGAACTACGAGCAGTACTTC. The variable domain in full, with the rest retrieved from reference TRBV5-6 and TRBJ2-7, is DAGVTQSPTHLIKTRGQQVTLRCSPKSGHDTVSWYQQALGQGPQFIFQYYEEEERQRGNFPDRFSGHQFPNYSSELNVNALLLGDSALYLCASTPGLGNYEQYFGPGTRLTVT.

The table lists this clonotype with many counts. The rearrangement uses TRBV12-3 or TRBV12-4 and TRBJ2-4; D ambiguous. The CDR3 has 15 residues. Trimming left V 5 bases short and J 0 bases short, with 11 bases between. CDR3 sequence reads: CASSPQSLAKNIQYF. CDR3 coding DNA: TGTGCCAGCAGTCCCCAGTCGTTAGCCAAAAACATTCAGTACTTC.

This clonotype was counted only a few times. The chain uses TRBV6-5 and TRBJ1-3; D ambiguous. This CDR3 is built from 14 residues. Germline CDR1 MNHEY, CDR2 SVGAGI. The V end was cut by 4 bases, the J end by 0 bases, with 7 bases between. The CDR3 protein is CASSSQSSGNTIYF. The DNA of the CDR3 is TGTGCCAGCAGTTCACAGAGCTCTGGAAACACCATATATTTT.

This clonotype was found a few times. This rearrangement joins TRBV6-5 to TRBJ1-1; D unresolved. V lost 4 bases, J lost 0 bases, and 9 bases lay in between. The CDR3 loop spans 14 amino acids. Germline V gene data show CDR1 as MNHEY and CDR2 as SVGAGI. In DNA form, the CDR3 reads TGTGCCAGCAGTTTACAGCTACTGAACACTGAAGCTTTCTTT. Protein product: CASSLQLLNTEAFF.

This clonotype was counted ten times or more. This chain uses TRBV5-1 with TRBJ2-1; TRBD2 aligns across 13 bases. J gave up 5 bases and V 5 bases, and 7 bases lay outside the gene matches. The CDR3 is made up of 16 amino acids. CDR1 is SGHRS, CDR2 YFSETQ, per germline. In nucleotides, the CDR3 is TGCGCCAGCAGGTCAAAGGGGACTAGCGGGGACAATGAGCAGTTCTTC. As protein: CASRSKGTSGDNEQFF.

The sample holds many counts of this clonotype. The J gene is TRBJ2-1, the V gene TRBV5-1; 8 bases are shared with TRBD2. Germline assignment: CDR1 SGHRS and CDR2 YFSETQ. This CDR3 is built from 12 residues. Trimming removed 4 bases from V and 12 bases from J; junction bases left unmatched: 6. The CDR3 nucleotides read TGCGCCAGCAGCATACAGCGGGGGTTGCAGTTCTTC. This codes for CASSIQRGLQFF.

In this sample, this clonotype turned up many times. The V gene is TRBV7-9, the J gene TRBJ1-1; D ambiguous. The CDR3 has 15 amino acids. Between the trimmed V and J ends, which lost 1 base and 1 base, there was a span of 10 bases. Germline values: CDR1 SEHNR, CDR2 FQNEAQ (reference sequence). CDR3 sequence (DNA): TGTGCCAGCAGCTTAGGGGATTCGGGGAACACTGAAGCTTTCTTT. Translated, it gives CASSLGDSGNTEAFF.

In this sample, this clonotype turned up many times. J is TRBJ1-2 and V is TRBV9, with D perhaps matching TRBD1 (6 bases). Deletions cut 5 bases from V and 3 bases from J, with 11 bases between. The CDR3 length is 13 residues. CDR1 and CDR2 from the germline V gene are SGDLS and YYNGEE. CDR3 nucleotides: TGTGCCAGCAGAAGGGCAGGGGACTATGGCTACACCTTC. Its translation is CASRRAGDYGYTF.

This clonotype was picked up a small number of times. J is TRBJ2-3 and V is TRBV12-3 or TRBV12-4; 8 positions agree with TRBD2. The CDR3 is 17 residues long. J gave up 3 bases and V 5 bases, and 13 bases lay outside the gene matches. The CDR3 protein is CASSPRGGPTKTDTQYF. The DNA of the CDR3 is TGTGCCAGCAGTCCTCGGGGGGGCCCAACCAAAACAGATACGCAGTATTTT.